The rows below give T cell receptor beta chains drawn from one sample of a study of blood T cell repertoires in COVID-19. Generated by immunoSEQ multiplex PCR, the TCRdb table keeps only in-frame clones and is missing some. In the table there are about 200,000 clones, about 80% of which are singletons. Sequences were obtained from PBMCs or T cells enriched from blood (not recorded which). These TCRs come from a man aged 35 to 55 who had recovered from COVID-19. Each CDR3 is given with its conserved first and last residue. D genes are given only for firm matches. The size of a clone is reported for some rows only, either as once, few or many, or as a class for expanded clones.

TRBJ2-1	NA	TRBD1	TRBV7-8	TGTGCCAGCAGCCAGGGGGATGAGCAGTTCTTC	CASSQGDEQFF
TRBJ2-5	NA	NA	TRBV20-1	TGCAGTGCTAGAATTCGGGAGACCCAGTACTTC	CSARIRETQYF
TRBJ2-1	NA	TRBD2	TRBV3-1/TRBV3-2	TGTGCCAGCAGCCCCCTTAGCGGGTCGTCCTACAATGAGCAGTTCTTC	CASSPLSGSSYNEQFF
TRBJ1-2	NA	NA	TRBV29-1	TGCAGCGTTGACACAGGAACGAGGGGCTACACCTTC	CSVDTGTRGYTF
TRBJ2-4	once	TRBD1	TRBV30	TGTGCCTGGAGTGGAGGGGGCCGCATTAAAAACATTCAGTACTTC	CAWSGGGRIKNIQYF
TRBJ2-7	NA	TRBD2	TRBV5-4	TGTGCCAGCACCGAATTAAAGGGGACTAGCGGGGTCCACGAGCAGTACTTC	CASTELKGTSGVHEQYF
TRBJ1-4	NA	NA	TRBV20-1	TGCAGTGCTAGTGGTGATCAGGGTGGCGGTCGGGAAAAACTGTTTTTT	CSASGDQGGGREKLFF
TRBJ1-5	NA	NA	TRBV29-1	TGCAGCGTTCGGCAGGGGATCAATCAGCCCCAGCATTTT	CSVRQGINQPQHF
TRBJ1-2	NA	TRBD1	TRBV5-6	TGTGCCAGCAGCTTCCAACAGGGGCGGGGTCGTGGCTACACCTTC	CASSFQQGRGRGYTF
TRBJ1-1	NA	NA	TRBV4-1	TGCGCCAGCAGCCAAGAGCAGGGTGGGAACACTGAAGCTTTCTTT	CASSQEQGGNTEAFF
TRBJ2-7	NA	NA	TRBV24-1	TGTGCCACCAGGGGGCGGGGTCGTTCCTACGAGCAGTACTTC	CATRGRGRSYEQYF
TRBJ2-1	NA	NA	TRBV11-3	TGTGCCAGCAGCTTTCGGGGGTCCTACAATGAGCAGTTCTTC	CASSFRGSYNEQFF
TRBJ1-1	NA	NA	TRBV6-5	TGTGCCAGCAGTTCACGCCCGGGAGTCATGAACACTGAAGCTTTCTTT	CASSSRPGVMNTEAFF
TRBJ2-3	once	TRBD2	TRBV5-1	TGCGCCAGCAGCTCTGGACTAGCGGGGGGCTCCACAGATACGCAGTATTTT	CASSSGLAGGSTDTQYF
TRBJ1-6	NA	NA	TRBV7-8	TGTGCCAGCAGCTTATCAGGGGTAGGGGATAATTCACCCCTCCACTTT	CASSLSGVGDNSPLHF
TRBJ2-3	NA	NA	TRBV5-1	TGCGCCAGCAGCTTGTTAGACACAGGAGATACGCAGTATTTT	CASSLLDTGDTQYF
TRBJ2-3	NA	TRBD2	TRBV10-3	TGTGCCATCAGTGGGGGACTAGCGGGGGACCCATATACGCAGTATTTT	CAISGGLAGDPYTQYF
TRBJ2-1	few	TRBD1	TRBV7-9	TGTGCCAGCAGCCGTACCAGGACAGGGTGGAATGAGCAGTTCTTC	CASSRTRTGWNEQFF
TRBJ1-5	few	TRBD1	TRBV6-5	TGTGCCAGCAGTTTCCGACAGGGAGGTCAGCCCCAGCATTTT	CASSFRQGGQPQHF
TRBJ1-4	few	NA	TRBV11-1	TGTGCCAGCAGCTTAACCCCAGGGACTCATGAAAAACTGTTTTTT	CASSLTPGTHEKLFF
TRBJ2-1	NA	TRBD1	TRBV7-9	TGTGCCAGCAGCACTTACCGGGACAGGGGACTCAATGAGCAGTTCTTC	CASSTYRDRGLNEQFF
TRBJ1-5	NA	NA	TRBV30	TGTGCCTGGAGTGTAGGGGCTTCGGCCAATCAGCCCCAGCATTTT	CAWSVGASANQPQHF
TRBJ2-3	NA	TRBD2	TRBV9	TGTGCCAGCAGCGAGACTAGCGGGGGATACACAGATACGCAGTATTTT	CASSETSGGYTDTQYF
TRBJ1-5	once	NA	TRBV19	TGTGCCAGTAGTATAGAGGGCTCGGGCAATCAGCCCCAGCATTTT	CASSIEGSGNQPQHF
TRBJ1-2	NA	TRBD1	TRBV6-5	TGTGCCAGTTCATCAGGGGGCTATGGCTACACCTTC	CASSSGGYGYTF
TRBJ2-7	NA	NA	TRBV14	TGTGCCAGCAGCCAAAATTACTACGAGCAGTACTTC	CASSQNYYEQYF
TRBJ2-3	NA	NA	TRBV2	TGTGCCAGCAGCCTAGGAGCAGATACGCAGTATTTT	CASSLGADTQYF
TRBJ2-3	NA	NA	TRBV4-2	TGTGCCAGCAGCCAAAACAGCGCAGGGGCAGATACGCAGTATTTT	CASSQNSAGADTQYF
TRBJ1-5	NA	TRBD1	TRBV3-1/TRBV3-2	TGTGCCAGCAGCCAAGATGGGACAGGTTACCAGCCCCAGCATTTT	CASSQDGTGYQPQHF
TRBJ1-2	NA	NA	TRBV4-2	TGTGCCAGCAGCCAAGCGGACGGGACTCCCGGTCGAGACACCTTC	CASSQADGTPGRDTF
TRBJ1-3	NA	NA	TRBV5-1	TGCGCCAGCAGCGTCGACCAGGGGAACACCATATATTTT	CASSVDQGNTIYF
TRBJ2-7	NA	TRBD2	TRBV28	TGTGCCAGCAGTTTAAGGGTAACGGGGGGTGCCTACGAGCAGTACTTC	CASSLRVTGGAYEQYF
TRBJ2-3	few	NA	TRBV7-2	TGTGCCAGCAGCTTGATAACGGGTCCTCGCACAGATACGCAGTATTTT	CASSLITGPRTDTQYF
TRBJ1-4	NA	NA	TRBV4-2	TGTGCCAGCAGCCAAGTGTCAGGGGCGGGTGAAAAACTGTTTTTT	CASSQVSGAGEKLFF
TRBJ1-1	NA	TRBD1	TRBV13	TGTGCCAGCAGCCTTGACAGGGACACTGAAGCTTTCTTT	CASSLDRDTEAFF
TRBJ2-7	NA	NA	TRBV30	TGTGCCTGGAGTGCCCAACAGGGCCACGAGCAGTACTTC	CAWSAQQGHEQYF
TRBJ2-3	NA	NA	TRBV5-1	TGCGCCAGCACCAAGGTGACAGGAAGAGCAGATACGCAGTATTTT	CASTKVTGRADTQYF
TRBJ1-1	NA	TRBD1	TRBV4-1	TGCGCCAGCAGCCAAGATCCTGACAGGGGGAACACTGAAGCTTTCTTT	CASSQDPDRGNTEAFF
TRBJ2-2	NA	NA	TRBV7-8	TGTGCCAGCGGTGGGGGCAGTAACGGGGAGCTGTTTTTT	CASGGGSNGELFF
TRBJ2-2	NA	TRBD2	TRBV11-2	TGTGCCAGCAGTTCCCGTAAGACTAGCGGGCTTCCCCGATGGTACACCGGGGAGCTGTTTTTT	CASSSRKTSGLPRWYTGELFF
TRBJ2-2	few	NA	TRBV7-9	TGTGCCAGCAGCTTAGCCGGAGCCGGGGAGCTGTTTTTT	CASSLAGAGELFF
TRBJ1-4	NA	NA	TRBV28	TGTGCCAGCAGCCAGGGACTCTTTAATGAAAAACTGTTTTTT	CASSQGLFNEKLFF
TRBJ1-3	once	NA	TRBV6-1	TGTGCCAGCAGTGAAGCGTTCTCTCGAAACACCATATATTTT	CASSEAFSRNTIYF
TRBJ2-3	once	NA	TRBV5-1	TGCGCCAGCAGCCCTCCCGGACAGTCCACAGATACGCAGTATTTT	CASSPPGQSTDTQYF
TRBJ1-2	NA	NA	TRBV5-1	TGCGCCAGCAGAACCGGGACACGACAATCGAACTATGGCTACACCTTC	CASRTGTRQSNYGYTF
TRBJ1-5	NA	NA	TRBV6-5	TGTGCCAGCATGGTTTTAATAGTGCGGCAGCCCCAGCATTTT	CASMVLIVRQPQHF
TRBJ2-3	NA	NA	TRBV3-1/TRBV3-2	TGTGCCAGCAGCCAAGAGCCCTACAGCACAGATACGCAGTATTTT	CASSQEPYSTDTQYF
TRBJ2-5	NA	TRBD1	TRBV29-1	TGCAGCGTTCGGACAGGGGGCGTAAGGAAGACCCAGTACTTC	CSVRTGGVRKTQYF
TRBJ2-5	NA	NA	TRBV7-8	TGTGCCAGCAGCTTAGGTTTCGGGGAGACCCAGTACTTC	CASSLGFGETQYF
TRBJ1-2	once	NA	TRBV3-1/TRBV3-2	TGTGCCAGCAGCCCTGAACCGGGGGTTTTAAGAGTTGGCTACACCTTC	CASSPEPGVLRVGYTF
TRBJ1-2	NA	NA	TRBV5-1	TGCGCCAGCAGCTTGGAACGGGAAACAGTCGGGGGCTACACCTTC	CASSLERETVGGYTF
TRBJ1-5	NA	NA	TRBV7-2	TGTGCCAGCAGCTTATCATCCTACGAGTCCCAGCATTTT	CASSLSSYESQHF
TRBJ1-5	NA	TRBD1	TRBV18	TGTGCCAGCTCACCGACAGGGGGTGGTCAGCCCCAGCATTTT	CASSPTGGGQPQHF
TRBJ2-5	NA	TRBD1	TRBV7-9	TGTGCCAGCAGCTTATCAGGGGGTTACAGGGAGACCCAGTACTTC	CASSLSGGYRETQYF